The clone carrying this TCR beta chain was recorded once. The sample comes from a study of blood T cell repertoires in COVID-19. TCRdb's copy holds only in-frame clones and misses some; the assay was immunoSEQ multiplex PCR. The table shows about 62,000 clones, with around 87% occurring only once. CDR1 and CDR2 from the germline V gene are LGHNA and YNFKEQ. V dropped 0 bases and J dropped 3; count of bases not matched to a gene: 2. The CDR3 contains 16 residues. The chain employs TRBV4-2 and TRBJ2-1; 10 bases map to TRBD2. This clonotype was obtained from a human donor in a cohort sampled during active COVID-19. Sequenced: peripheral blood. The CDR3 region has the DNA TGTGCCAGCAGCCAAGATTGGACTAGCGGCTACAATGAGCAGTTCTTC. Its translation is CASSQDWTSGYNEQFF.